This record concerns one TCR beta chain sequence. This receptor's antigen is unknown. Inclusive of the bounding cysteine and phenylalanine, the CDR3 is 14 residues long. The nucleotide record is missing. CDR1 SQVTM and CDR2 ANQGSEA were looked up in the germline V gene. A commercial ELISA kit detecting HCMV-specific IgG in serum was used to determine HCMV serostatus. Peripheral blood mononuclear cells were isolated from blood by Ficoll density gradient centrifugation. This sample stems from a study of T cells expressing NK-cell markers (TCRdb year 2020). Background for the entire study: TCR beta-chain repertoires were profiled in sorted CD3+CD56+NKG2C+, CD3+CD56+NKG2C- and CD3+CD56-NKG2C+ T-cell subsets from several donors. All eight donors whose samples were sequenced were randomly selected healthy volunteers, three of them men and five women. Libraries were sequenced as 2 x 150 bp reads on Illumina HiSeq 2000/2500, MiSeq or NextSeq. Of the eight sequenced donors, seven were found to be HCMV-seropositive and one was found to be HCMV-seronegative. Study-wide conclusions, independent of this receptor: It remained unclear whether the expanded NKG2C-expressing T cell clones were specific for HCMV antigens. Those dominant clonotypes were again the most abundant among CD3+CD56-NKG2C+ cells in four donors, at roughly 25-60.1%. For 5 or 6 donors, the dominant CD3+CD56+NKG2C+ clonotypes were among the top 10 CD8+ clonotypes and accounted for 1.0-7.0% of CD8+ T cells.

The sequencer was an Illumina HiSeq 2000. TCR beta cDNA libraries were prepared using 5'RACE template switching, which introduced a universal primer site and unique molecular identifiers. Synthesis of cDNA was primed from the TCR beta constant segment and was followed by two consecutive PCR amplification steps. The paper's data handling went like this. MIGEC handled demultiplexing of the reads and grouping by UMI, while MiTCR was used to assemble and quantify clonotypes. Only TCR cDNA sequences supported by at least two reads were kept to exclude erroneous sequences. Downstream repertoire analysis used the tcR package, and clonotypes were matched across fractions by CDR3 nucleotide sequence plus V segment. VDJmatch was used to annotate antigen specificity against VDJdb, with one amino acid substitution in CDR3 permitted. With the reads reprocessed by TCRdb, a single entry stands for each CDR3 protein sequence and no DNA is reported. For this entry, the V and J calls and clone size follow TCRdb and not the study's own pipeline. The table held for this sample gives 550,000 to 600,000 distinct CDR3 sequences. Clones ranked in the top ten supply roughly 3.6% of the sample.

Sequenced sample: blood T cells: a sorted CD56 or NKG2C T cell subset, CD4+ or CD8+ T cells, or bulk PBMC T cells (not recorded which). The sequence is built from TRBV29-1 and TRBJ2-5. The clonotype originates from a man younger than 30 in good health. Donor details come from another sample of the same person, matched by shared clones. The CDR3 has the sequence CSVGTVAAQETQYF.